This is a list of T cell receptor beta chains from one sample in a study of cytomegalovirus exposure and HLA in healthy donors. The table came from immunoSEQ multiplex PCR; TCRdb's copy has only in-frame clones and leaves some out. The repertoire holds around 120,000 clones, with approximately 77% as singletons. Source material: PBMCs. The receptors originated from a man aged 50-60 years in good health and CMV-seropositive. Both conserved end residues are part of each CDR3. A D gene is named only where the DNA matches it firmly. Clone size appears in some rows only: once, few, many, or a class for an expanded clone.

>TRBJ2-7|TRBD1|-|TRBV5-1
TGCGCCAGCCGGAATGGACAGGACTCCTACGAGCAGTACTTC
CASRNGQDSYEQYF
>TRBJ1-4|-|-|TRBV19
TGTGCCAGTAGTATAGATTCCCTGACAGGTTATAATGAAAAACTGTTTTTT
CASSIDSLTGYNEKLFF
>TRBJ1-2|TRBD1|-|TRBV5-6
TGTGCCAGCAGCTTGTCCGGGACAGGGTCACTTCACTATGGCTACACCTTC
CASSLSGTGSLHYGYTF
>TRBJ1-3|-|-|TRBV4-3
TGCGCCAGCAGCCAAAATCCGGTCCGCTCTGGAAACACCATATATTTT
CASSQNPVRSGNTIYF
>TRBJ2-7|TRBD2|-|TRBV10-3
TGTGCCATCGGAAACCAGCGGGGTACCACCTACGAGCAGTACTTC
CAIGNQRGTTYEQYF
>TRBJ2-1|-|-|TRBV29-1
TGCAGCCCTGGGGCGGTAGGTGGGCAGCAGTTCTTC
CSPGAVGGQQFF
>TRBJ2-1|-|-|TRBV7-9
TGTGCCAGCAGCCCTGGCCAGGGTGTGAATGAGCAGTTCTTC
CASSPGQGVNEQFF
>TRBJ2-5|TRBD2|-|TRBV5-5
TGTGCCAGCAGCTTGGAGCGGGGCACCCCACAAGAGACCCAGTACTTC
CASSLERGTPQETQYF
>TRBJ1-5|-|once|TRBV19
TGTGCCAGTAGTATTGTCACGGTAAATAGCAATCAGCCCCAGCATTTT
CASSIVTVNSNQPQHF
>TRBJ2-1|TRBD2|once|TRBV5-1
TGCGCCAGCAGCCCGAGCGGGGGGGCTTTCTACAATGAGCAGTTCTTC
CASSPSGGAFYNEQFF
>TRBJ2-5|TRBD1|-|TRBV5-6
TGTGCCAGCAGCCAACCTCCCGGGACAGGGGCAGGGGAGACCCAGTACTTC
CASSQPPGTGAGETQYF
>TRBJ2-3|-|-|TRBV29-1
TGCAGCGTTGAGGGCGGGACGGATACGCAGTATTTT
CSVEGGTDTQYF
>TRBJ1-2|-|-|TRBV7-2
TGTGCCAGCAGCGCTCCAGGCCACTATGGCTACACCTTC
CASSAPGHYGYTF
>TRBJ2-7|-|few|TRBV10-3
TGTGCCATCAGTGAGTGGACAACCTACGAGCAGTACTTC
CAISEWTTYEQYF
>TRBJ1-1|-|-|TRBV30
TGTGCCTGGGCACAGGGCACTGAAGCTTTCTTT
CAWAQGTEAFF
>TRBJ2-7|-|-|TRBV4-3
TGCGCCAGCAGCCAAGATCTGGCCAGCGGCTACGAGCAGTACTTC
CASSQDLASGYEQYF
>TRBJ2-1|-|-|TRBV30
TGTGCCTGGAGTGCTACCAGGGAGCAGTTCTTC
CAWSATREQFF
>TRBJ2-4|TRBD2|-|TRBV19
TGTGCCAGTAGTCCAGCCGGGACTAGCGGGAGAGGGGCCAAAAACATTCAGTACTTC
CASSPAGTSGRGAKNIQYF
>TRBJ2-7|TRBD1|-|TRBV7-9
TGTGCCAGCAGCGCGGGACAGGGGGGGGAGCAGTACTTC
CASSAGQGGEQYF
>TRBJ1-1|-|few|TRBV29-1
TGCAGCGTTAGAGCGAACACTGAAGCTTTCTTT
CSVRANTEAFF
>TRBJ1-3|-|-|TRBV5-6
TGTGCCAGCAGCTTGGTGGGGGGGTCTGGAAACACCATATATTTT
CASSLVGGSGNTIYF
>TRBJ1-6|TRBD1|-|TRBV2
TGTGCCAGCAAAGGAGATAGGGGGCCAGGTTCACCCCTCCACTTT
CASKGDRGPGSPLHF
>TRBJ2-2|TRBD1|few|TRBV5-1
TGCGCCAGCAGCTTGGCTGTGACAGGGGGAAACACCGGGGAGCTGTTTTTT
CASSLAVTGGNTGELFF
>TRBJ2-7|TRBD1|-|TRBV9
TGTGCCAGCAGCATTACGACAGGGTACGAGCAGTACTTC
CASSITTGYEQYF
>TRBJ1-1|-|-|TRBV30
TGTGCCTGGAGTGTCTTCGGAGGCGCTGAAGCTTTCTTT
CAWSVFGGAEAFF
>TRBJ2-5|-|-|TRBV5-1
TGCGCCAGCAGCTTGGGGGAGGTGTACCAAGAGACCCAGTACTTC
CASSLGEVYQETQYF
>TRBJ2-3|-|-|TRBV5-1
TGCGCCAGCAGCCCCCCTCATACGGAGTCAGATACGCAGTATTTT
CASSPPHTESDTQYF
>TRBJ2-1|-|-|TRBV11-2
TGTGCCAGCAGCTTAGACTCTAGCGACCGACCTACCTACAATGAGCAGTTCTTC
CASSLDSSDRPTYNEQFF
>TRBJ1-1|TRBD1|-|TRBV7-9
TGTGCCAGCAGCTCCCGGGACAGGAACACTGAAGCTTTCTTT
CASSSRDRNTEAFF
>TRBJ1-4|-|-|TRBV5-8
TGTGCCAGCAGCTTGGTGTACCGACAGACAGCAACTAATGAAAAACTGTTTTTT
CASSLVYRQTATNEKLFF
>TRBJ2-7|TRBD1|-|TRBV6-1
TGTGCCAGCAGACACGGACAGGGGGTCCACGAGCAGTACTTC
CASRHGQGVHEQYF
>TRBJ2-7|-|-|TRBV7-2
TGTGCCAGCAGCTTAGATCGTGGTGGGGGGGAGCAGTACTTC
CASSLDRGGGEQYF
>TRBJ1-1|-|-|TRBV9
TGTGCCAGCAGCGTAGTCCCAGGTGGGGAGGGTCTAGAACCTTTCTTT
CASSVVPGGEGLEPFF
>TRBJ2-7|-|-|TRBV18
TGTGCCAGCTCACCCACTTTACAGGACAACGAGCAGTACTTC
CASSPTLQDNEQYF
>TRBJ1-4|-|-|TRBV9
TGTGCCAGCAGCGTCGGACAGAAAGAGGGTGAAAAACTGTTTTTT
CASSVGQKEGEKLFF
>TRBJ1-2|-|-|TRBV2
TGTGCCAGCAGTCAACAGGGAATCCCCTATGGCTACACCTTC
CASSQQGIPYGYTF
>TRBJ2-3|-|-|TRBV29-1
TGCAGCGCCCGGAAGGGACTCTCCACAGATACGCAGTATTTT
CSARKGLSTDTQYF
>TRBJ2-1|TRBD2|once|TRBV5-1
TGCGCCAGCAGTGCCAGCGGGGCTTACAATGAGCAGTTCTTC
CASSASGAYNEQFF
>TRBJ1-1|-|-|TRBV5-1
TGCGCCAGCAGCTTGGTAGGGCAGGGTGGCACTGAAGCTTTCTTT
CASSLVGQGGTEAFF
>TRBJ2-2|-|-|TRBV6-6
TGTGCCAGCAGGCACAGGGTCGGGGAGCTGTTTTTT
CASRHRVGELFF
>TRBJ2-5|-|-|TRBV7-9
TGTGCCAGCAGCCTTGGTCCGCGGGAGACCCAGTACTTC
CASSLGPRETQYF
>TRBJ2-7|-|-|TRBV6-5
TGTGCCAGCAGACTCACAGGGTCAACCTACGAGCAGTACTTC
CASRLTGSTYEQYF
>TRBJ2-1|TRBD2|-|TRBV30
TGTGCCTGGACTAGCGGGAGGGCCCCGTTCTTC
CAWTSGRAPFF
>TRBJ2-2|-|-|TRBV28
TGTGCCAGCACCCGGGCGGCGGCGGGCACCGGGGAGCTGTTTTTT
CASTRAAAGTGELFF
>TRBJ2-7|-|once|TRBV2
TGTGCCAGCAGCCTACTAGCAGGCTACGAGCAGTACTTC
CASSLLAGYEQYF
>TRBJ2-7|-|-|TRBV6-1
TGTGCCAGCAGTGGATTAGCGATTCCCCCCTACGAGCAGTACTTC
CASSGLAIPPYEQYF
>TRBJ2-3|TRBD2|few|TRBV7-3
TGTGCCAGCAGCCTCCGACTAGCGGGAGGCACAGATACGCAGTATTTT
CASSLRLAGGTDTQYF
>TRBJ2-7|TRBD1|-|TRBV4-1
TGCGCCAGCAGCCAAGCAGGGGGAGTATCCTACGAGCAGTACTTC
CASSQAGGVSYEQYF
>TRBJ1-6|TRBD1|-|TRBV4-1
TGCGCCAGCAGCCTAGGACAGGGAAGTGGTGCCTATAATTCACCCCTCCACTTT
CASSLGQGSGAYNSPLHF
>TRBJ2-7|-|-|TRBV27
TGTGCCAGCAGTTTCGCCCGGGACTCAGGCGAGCAGTACTTC
CASSFARDSGEQYF
>TRBJ1-2|-|-|TRBV6-5
TGTGCCAGCAGTCTCACCGGGACTGCTGACTATGGCTACACCTTC
CASSLTGTADYGYTF